The 17 T cell receptor beta chains presented below share a single source sample, sequenced in a study of Graves' ophthalmopathy and Graves' hyperthyroidism (dated by TCRdb to 2016 to 2018). The sequencing machine was an Illumina HiSeq 2000. For repertoire sequencing, the TCR beta CDR3 regions were amplified from RNA transcripts. HTBI primers and the Qiagen OneStep RT-PCR kit were used in a first-round RT-PCR, which was followed by a second-round multiplex PCR, size selection and purification. TCRdb itself trimmed the public reads at Q25 with fastp, ran MiXCR and retained productive beta chains. Entries are consolidated by CDR3 protein sequence, retaining the most common genes and DNA. Across this sample there are hundreds of thousands of distinct CDR3 sequences, with about two fifths seen only once. Clones ranked in the top ten supply 3% to 4% of the sample. Sequenced input: peripheral blood. The origin of the receptors is an adult man with Graves' ophthalmopathy.

This chain links TRBV25-1 with TRBJ2-7, with 9 nucleotides matching TRBD1. CDR3 size: 15 residues. The germline V gene encodes CDR1 MGHDK and CDR2 SYGVNS. V lost 2 bases, J lost 9 bases, and 11 bases stayed unmatched. CDR3 protein: CASSEQPGQGLMQYF. The CDR3 DNA reads as TGTGCCAGCAGTGAACAACCGGGACAGGGCTTGATGCAGTACTTC.

The chain couples TRBV29-1 to TRBJ2-5; possible D gene TRBD1, 6 bases. This CDR3 comprises 12 residues. Trimming stripped 6 bases from V and 5 bases from J, with 13 bases between. Germline-derived CDR1 and CDR2 are SQVTM and ANQGSEA. The DNA of the CDR3 is TGCAGCGTGGGGGCCAGATGGGAGACCCAGTACTTC. This encodes CSVGARWETQYF.

In its sample, this clonotype was seen many times. V is TRBV5-8 and J is TRBJ2-7, with D perhaps matching TRBD1 or TRBD2 (6 bases each). Germline V CDR1 and CDR2: SGHTS, YDEGEE. The CDR3 is made up of 14 amino acids. Trimming took 4 bases from V and 3 from J, leaving 14 bases between them. For the CDR3, the DNA is TGTGCCAGCAGCCCCGGGGGCGGGGACTACGAGCAGTACTTC. Its protein is CASSPGGGDYEQYF. The full variable domain, its missing parts supplied by reference TRBV5-8 and TRBJ2-7, is EAGVTQSPTHLIKTRGQQATLRCSPISGHTSVYWYQQALGLGLQFLLWYDEGEERNRGNFPPRFSGRQFPNYSSELNVNALELEDSALYLCASSPGGGDYEQYFGPGTRLTVT.

This chain uses TRBV7-9 with TRBJ2-3, with a weak D call TRBD1 (5 bases). The CDR3 extends over 16 amino acids. Trimming pared 5 bases from V and 0 bases from J, leaving 15 bases between. Germline CDR1 reads SEHNR; CDR2 reads FQNEAQ (reference sequence). This CDR3 is CASSRARVTSTDTQYF. DNA for the CDR3: TGTGCCAGCAGCCGCGCCAGGGTCACTAGCACAGATACGCAGTATTTT.

This clonotype was found a few times. The J gene is TRBJ1-5, the V gene TRBV6-5, with a possible D match to TRBD1 (5 bases). V lost 5 bases and J 4 bases, leaving 21 bases between the germline ends. Germline V gives CDR1 MNHEY, CDR2 SVGAGI. This CDR3 spans 17 amino acids. In DNA, the CDR3 is TGTGCCAGCAGTGAAGGGGCAGGGCGCCCTTCGAATCAGCCCCAGCATTTT. Its translation is CASSEGAGRPSNQPQHF.

The gene calls are TRBV2 and TRBJ2-1; 7 bases align to TRBD2. The length of the CDR3 is 13 residues. CDR1 and CDR2 from the germline V gene are SNHLY and FYNNEI. V was pared by 6 bases and J by 9 bases, with 8 bases of the junction left unmatched. The CDR3 spells CASSNRGGSEQFF. The CDR3 region has the DNA TGTGCCAGCAGCAACCGGGGCGGGAGTGAGCAGTTCTTC.

Regarding this clonotype: A single base separates this from a much larger clone, so it may be a read error. CDR3 bases: TGCGCCAGCATGGACAGGGAGTCCTACGAGCAGTACTTC. It translates to CASMDRESYEQYF. The chain links TRBV5-1 to TRBJ2-7; 8 bases align to TRBD1. The CDR3 has 13 amino acids. The V segment lost 6 bases and the J segment 1 base; nucleotides outside the gene matches: 3. Germline CDR1 is SGHRS and CDR2 is YFSETQ.

The chain uses TRBV5-1 and TRBJ1-4; D gene uncertain. CDR1 is SGHRS and CDR2 is YFSETQ in the germline V gene. This CDR3 comprises 13 residues. V shed 4 bases and J shed 7 bases, with 11 bases lying between them. The DNA for the CDR3 is TGCGCCAGCAGCACCGGACTAGCTGAAAAACTGTTTTTT. Its protein is CASSTGLAEKLFF.

The table lists this clonotype with many counts. V is TRBV24-1 and J is TRBJ1-2; D is perhaps TRBD1 (5 bases). Between the trimmed V and J ends, which lost 4 bases and 2 bases, there was a span of 7 bases. Looked up from germline, CDR1 is KGHDR and CDR2 is SFDVKD. There are 13 residues in the CDR3. CDR3 sequence: CATSEGANYGYTF. CDR3 sequence (DNA): TGTGCCACCAGTGAAGGGGCAAACTATGGCTACACCTTC.

Only a few counts were recorded for this clonotype. The chain couples TRBV7-8 to TRBJ2-7; tentatively, D is TRBD2 (5 bases). V lost 1 base and J lost 1, with 20 bases in between. The germline gives CDR1 SGHVS, CDR2 FQNEAQ. The CDR3 has 18 residues. In DNA, the CDR3 is TGTGCCAGCAGCTTAGAGGTAGGCGGGCGCCTTGGGTCCTACGAGCAGTACTTC. It translates to CASSLEVGGRLGSYEQYF.

This sequence joins TRBV7-9 and TRBJ1-2, with TRBD1 as a possible D gene (6 bases). The germline V gene encodes CDR1 SEHNR and CDR2 FQNEAQ (reference sequence). The V end lost 3 bases, the J end lost 2 bases, and 16 bases lay between the germline ends. This CDR3 comprises 16 residues. CDR3 DNA: TGTGCCAGCAGCTTTAGGGTAGAGGGGGTGAACTATGGCTACACCTTC. Translated: CASSFRVEGVNYGYTF.

The V and J genes are TRBV19 and TRBJ2-1; possible D gene TRBD1, 6 bases. CDR1 LNHDA and CDR2 SQIVND come from the germline V gene (reference sequence). The CDR3 has 15 residues. Trimming took 7 bases from V and 8 from J, leaving 21 bases between them. CDR3 protein: CASTGYVGAWDEQFF. CDR3 nucleotide sequence: TGTGCCAGTACGGGATATGTGGGGGCCTGGGATGAGCAGTTCTTC.

This chain joins TRBV7-2 and TRBJ2-7; D is unresolved. The CDR3 length is 13 residues. V was clipped by 4 bases and J by 8 bases, with 15 bases between them. Germline loops: CDR1 SGHTA, CDR2 FQGNSA. The CDR3 sequence: CASSSARKSQQYF. The CDR3 DNA reads as TGTGCCAGCAGCTCCGCGAGGAAGTCCCAGCAGTACTTC. The full variable domain, with the rest looked up from reference TRBV7-2 and TRBJ2-7, is GAGVSQSPSNKVTEKGKDVELRCDPISGHTALYWYRQSLGQGLEFLIYFQGNSAPDKSGLPSDRFSAERTGGSVSTLTIQRTQQEDSAVYLCASSSARKSQQYFGPGTRLTVT.

The rearrangement links TRBV24-1 to TRBJ2-2; weak D call: TRBD1 (6 bases). This CDR3 comprises 16 residues. Between the trimmed V and J ends, which lost 11 bases and 0 bases, there was a span of 18 bases. CDR1 and CDR2 (germline): KGHDR, SFDVKD. The CDR3, as DNA: TGTGCCAGCAGGACACAGGGTACCCCGAACACCGGGGAGCTGTTTTTT. This encodes CASRTQGTPNTGELFF.

The table lists this clonotype with a few counts. The chain uses TRBV4-2 and TRBJ1-2; the D gene is possibly TRBD1 (5 bases). V dropped 4 bases and J dropped 4 bases, with 13 bases sitting between them. This CDR3 has 14 residues. Per germline, CDR1 LGHNA and CDR2 YNFKEQ. The CDR3 region has the DNA TGTGCCAGCAGCCCTCGGGGGGGTTCCTATGGCTACACCTTC. Amino acids: CASSPRGGSYGYTF.

This clonotype has at least ten counts. This chain joins TRBV19 and TRBJ2-5; 8 bases fit TRBD1. Germline V CDR1 and CDR2: LNHDA, SQIVND (reference sequence). CDR3 length: 14 amino acids. The V segment lost 9 bases and the J segment 2 bases; nucleotides outside the gene matches: 8. CDR3 nucleotide sequence: TGTGCCAGCAGTCGCGACAGGGGACAAGAGACCCAGTACTTC. It yields the protein CASSRDRGQETQYF.

In this sample, this clonotype turned up a few times. One base away lies a much larger clone, so this may be a sequencing read error. The chain joins TRBV29-1 to TRBJ2-5; 13 positions match TRBD2. The CDR3 spans 16 residues. Germline lookup yields CDR1 SQVTM and CDR2 ANQGSEA. The CDR3 spells CSGLTLAGGSQGTQYF. DNA for the CDR3: TGCAGCGGCTTGACACTAGCGGGGGGGAGCCAAGGGACCCAGTACTTC. The full variable domain, completed using reference TRBV29-1 and TRBJ2-5, is SAVISQKPSRDICQRGTSLTIQCQVDSQVTMMFWYRQQPGQSLTLIATANQGSEATYESGFVIDKFPISRPNLTFSTLTVSNMSPEDSSIYLCSGLTLAGGSQGTQYFGPGTRLLVL.